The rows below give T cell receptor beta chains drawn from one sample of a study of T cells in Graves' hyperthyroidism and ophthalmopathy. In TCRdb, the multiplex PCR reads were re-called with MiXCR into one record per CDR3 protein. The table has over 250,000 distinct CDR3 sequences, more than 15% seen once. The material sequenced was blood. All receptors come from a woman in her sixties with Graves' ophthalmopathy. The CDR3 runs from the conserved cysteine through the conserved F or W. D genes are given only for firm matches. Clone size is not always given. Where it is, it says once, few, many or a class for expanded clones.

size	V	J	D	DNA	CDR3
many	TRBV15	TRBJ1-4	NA	TGTGCCGGAGGGCAGGGCACAACTAATGAAAAACTGTTTTTT	CAGGQGTTNEKLFF
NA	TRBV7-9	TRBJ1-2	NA	TGTGCCAGCAGCCGACAGGAGAATGGCTACACCTTC	CASSRQENGYTF
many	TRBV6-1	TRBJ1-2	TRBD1	TGTGCCAGCAGTGAACCGGGACAGGGAGTTGGCTACACCTTC	CASSEPGQGVGYTF
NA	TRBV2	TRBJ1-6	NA	TGTGCCAGCAGTGACTCAGGGGCTTCACCCCTCCACTTT	CASSDSGASPLHF
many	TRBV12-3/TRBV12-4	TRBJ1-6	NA	TGTGCCAGCAGCAAACCCTCTTCAAATTCACCCCTCCACTTT	CASSKPSSNSPLHF
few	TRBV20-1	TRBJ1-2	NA	TGCAGTGCGCAACGGGCAGGGAGAAACTATGGCTACACCTTC	CSAQRAGRNYGYTF
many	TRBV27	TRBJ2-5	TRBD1	TGTGCCAGCGGCCGGGACAGGTGGTGGGAGACCCAGTACTTC	CASGRDRWWETQYF
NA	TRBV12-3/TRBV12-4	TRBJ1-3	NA	TGTGCCAGCAGTTTAACAGAAGGGAACACCATATATTTT	CASSLTEGNTIYF
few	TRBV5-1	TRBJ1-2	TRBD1	TGCGCCAGCAGCTCCGGACAGGGGGCCCTCTATGGCTACACCTTC	CASSSGQGALYGYTF
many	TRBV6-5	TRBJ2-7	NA	TGTGCCAGCAGTTACTCAGGCACCTCCTACGAGCAGTACTTC	CASSYSGTSYEQYF
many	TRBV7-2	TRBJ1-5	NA	TGTGCCAGCAGCCAGGGGCCGCAGGGCGGCTTGCAGCAGCCCCAGCATTTT	CASSQGPQGGLQQPQHF
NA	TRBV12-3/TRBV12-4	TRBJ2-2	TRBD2	TGTGCCAGCAGTTTGTCAGGGACTAGCGGGGCCACCGGGGAGCTGTTTTTT	CASSLSGTSGATGELFF
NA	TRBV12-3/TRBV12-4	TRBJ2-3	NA	TGTGCCAGCAGCAAAGGGCCGGATACGCAGTATTTT	CASSKGPDTQYF
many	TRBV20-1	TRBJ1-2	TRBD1	TGCAGTGCTGTCGAGGGGGCTGACTATGGCTACACCTTC	CSAVEGADYGYTF
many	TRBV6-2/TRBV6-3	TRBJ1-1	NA	TGTGCCAGCACGCGGGGGAAAGAAGCTTTCTTT	CASTRGKEAFF
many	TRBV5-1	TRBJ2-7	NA	TGCGCCAGCAGCTTGGACGTTTACTACGAGCAGTACTTC	CASSLDVYYEQYF
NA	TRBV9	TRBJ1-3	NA	TGTGCCAGCAGCGTAGGAACAGGGCTCGGCTCTGGAAACACCATATATTTT	CASSVGTGLGSGNTIYF
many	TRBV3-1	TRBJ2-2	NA	TGTGCCAGCAGCCGGGCGCTACTTAACACCGGGGAGCTGTTTTTT	CASSRALLNTGELFF
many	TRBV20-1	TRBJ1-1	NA	TGCAGTGCTAAGATCGGGGCCAGGAACACTGAAGCTTTCTTT	CSAKIGARNTEAFF
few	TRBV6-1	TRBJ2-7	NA	TGTGCCAGCAGTGACTCGGGGCCCGAAGACGAGCAGTACTTC	CASSDSGPEDEQYF
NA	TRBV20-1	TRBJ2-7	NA	TGCAGTGCTAGAGGCCGCCACGAGCAGTACTTC	CSARGRHEQYF
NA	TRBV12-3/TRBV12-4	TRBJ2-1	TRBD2	TGTGCCAGCACCCCATCGCGCGGGAGCTACAATGAGCAGTTCTTC	CASTPSRGSYNEQFF
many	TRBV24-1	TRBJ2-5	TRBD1	TGTGCCACCAGTGATTCCGGGACAGTCCAAGAGACCCAGTACTTC	CATSDSGTVQETQYF
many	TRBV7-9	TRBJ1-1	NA	TGTGCCAGCAGCTGGACAGCCCTGTTCATGAACACTGAAGCTTTCTTT	CASSWTALFMNTEAFF
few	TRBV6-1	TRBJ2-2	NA	TGTGCCAGCAGTGAAGCGAGGGGGCCCTGGGGAGGTGGGGAGCTGTTTTTT	CASSEARGPWGGGELFF
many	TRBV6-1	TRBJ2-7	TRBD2	TGTGCCAGCAGAGACCCGACTAGCGGGAGTTTTGACGAGCAGTACTTC	CASRDPTSGSFDEQYF
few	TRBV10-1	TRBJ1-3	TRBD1	TGCGCCAGCAGTGATGGACAGGGGGCATCTGGAAACACCATATATTTT	CASSDGQGASGNTIYF
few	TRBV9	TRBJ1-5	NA	TGTGCCAGCAGCGAGGGACTACGAGAGGACAATCAGCCCCAGCATTTT	CASSEGLREDNQPQHF
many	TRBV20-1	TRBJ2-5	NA	TGCAGTGCTGGCAAGGGGGGGACCCAGTACTTC	CSAGKGGTQYF
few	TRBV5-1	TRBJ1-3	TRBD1	TGCGCCAGCCGACAGGGGGCTGGAAACACCATATATTTT	CASRQGAGNTIYF
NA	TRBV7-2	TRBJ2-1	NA	TGTGCCAGCATCCAGGGCGGGGCCACCTACAATGAGCAGTTCTTC	CASIQGGATYNEQFF